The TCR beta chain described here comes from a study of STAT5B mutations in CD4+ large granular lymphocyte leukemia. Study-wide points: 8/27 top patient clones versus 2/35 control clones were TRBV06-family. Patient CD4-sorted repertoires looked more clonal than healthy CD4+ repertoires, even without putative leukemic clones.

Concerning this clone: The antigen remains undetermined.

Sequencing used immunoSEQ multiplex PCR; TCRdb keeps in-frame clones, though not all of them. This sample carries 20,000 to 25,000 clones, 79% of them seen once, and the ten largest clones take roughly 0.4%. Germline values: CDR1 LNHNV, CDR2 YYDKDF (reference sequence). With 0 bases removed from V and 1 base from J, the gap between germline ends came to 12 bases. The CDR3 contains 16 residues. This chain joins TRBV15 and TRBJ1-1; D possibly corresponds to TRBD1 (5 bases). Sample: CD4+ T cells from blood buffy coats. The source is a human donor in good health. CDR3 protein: CATSRDLATANTEAFF. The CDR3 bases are TGTGCCACCAGCAGAGATTTAGCGACAGCGAACACTGAAGCTTTCTTT.